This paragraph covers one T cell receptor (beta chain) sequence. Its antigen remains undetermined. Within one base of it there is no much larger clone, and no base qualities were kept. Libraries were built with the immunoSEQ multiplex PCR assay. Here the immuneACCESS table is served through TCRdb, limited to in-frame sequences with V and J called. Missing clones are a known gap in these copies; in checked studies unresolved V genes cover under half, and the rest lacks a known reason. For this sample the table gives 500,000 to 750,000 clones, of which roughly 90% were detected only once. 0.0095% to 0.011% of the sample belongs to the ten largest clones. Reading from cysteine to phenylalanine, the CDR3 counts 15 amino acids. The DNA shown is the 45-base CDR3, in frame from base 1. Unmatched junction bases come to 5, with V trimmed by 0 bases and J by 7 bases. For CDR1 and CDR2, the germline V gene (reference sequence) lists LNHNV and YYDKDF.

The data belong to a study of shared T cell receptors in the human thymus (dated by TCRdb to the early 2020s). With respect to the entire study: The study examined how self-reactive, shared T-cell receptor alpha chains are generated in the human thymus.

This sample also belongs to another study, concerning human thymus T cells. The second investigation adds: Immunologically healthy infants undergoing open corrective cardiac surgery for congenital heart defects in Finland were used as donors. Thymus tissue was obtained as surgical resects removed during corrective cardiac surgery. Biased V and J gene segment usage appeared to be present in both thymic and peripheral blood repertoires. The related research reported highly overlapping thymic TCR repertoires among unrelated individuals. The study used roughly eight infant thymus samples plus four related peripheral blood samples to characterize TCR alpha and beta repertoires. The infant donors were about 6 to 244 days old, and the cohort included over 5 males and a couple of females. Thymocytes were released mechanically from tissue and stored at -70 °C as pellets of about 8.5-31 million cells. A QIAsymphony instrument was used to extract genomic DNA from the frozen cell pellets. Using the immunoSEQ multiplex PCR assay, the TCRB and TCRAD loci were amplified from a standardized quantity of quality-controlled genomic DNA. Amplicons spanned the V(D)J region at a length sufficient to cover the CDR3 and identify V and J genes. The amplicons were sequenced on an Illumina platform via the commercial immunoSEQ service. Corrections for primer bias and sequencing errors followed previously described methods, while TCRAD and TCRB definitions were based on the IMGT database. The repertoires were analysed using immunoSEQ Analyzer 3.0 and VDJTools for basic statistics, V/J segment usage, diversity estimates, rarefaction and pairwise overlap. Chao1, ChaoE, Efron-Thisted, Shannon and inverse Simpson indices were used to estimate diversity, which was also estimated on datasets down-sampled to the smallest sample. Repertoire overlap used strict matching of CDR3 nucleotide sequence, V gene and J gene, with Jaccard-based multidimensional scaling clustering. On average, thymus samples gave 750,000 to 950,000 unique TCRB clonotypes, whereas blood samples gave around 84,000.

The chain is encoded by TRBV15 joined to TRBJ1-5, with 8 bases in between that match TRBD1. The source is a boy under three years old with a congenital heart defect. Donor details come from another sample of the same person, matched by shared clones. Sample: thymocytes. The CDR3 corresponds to CATSRDGAGGQPQHF. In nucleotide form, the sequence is TGTGCCACCAGCAGAGACGGGGCAGGGGGCCAGCCCCAGCATTTT. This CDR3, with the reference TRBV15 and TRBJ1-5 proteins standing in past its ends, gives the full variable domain DAMVIQNPRYQVTQFGKPVTLSCSQTLNHNVMYWYQQKSSQAPKLLFHYYDKDFNNEADTPDNFQSRRPNTSFCFLDIRSPGLGDTAMYLCATSRDGAGGQPQHFGDGTRLSIL.